This entry lists 15 T cell receptor beta chains sequenced from one sample in a study of T-cell reconstitution after alpha-beta-depleted transplantation in children. Unique molecular identifiers tagged the TCRbeta library. TCRdb re-called the PCR reads through MiXCR, storing one row per CDR3 protein. Counted here are 700,000 or so distinct CDR3 sequences, roughly 14% occurring once; the ten biggest clones make up about 0.77%. Sequenced material: PBMCs, taken before TCRalphabeta/CD19-depleted stem cell transplant. These receptors were taken from a girl aged 2 to 9 with congenital amegakaryocytic thrombocytopenia, due to receive a stem cell transplant.

The V gene is TRBV20-1, the J gene TRBJ1-3; D is undetermined. Trimming took off 3 bases at V and 4 bases at J, with 10 bases between the two ends. CDR1 DFQATT and CDR2 SNEGSKA come from the germline V gene (reference sequence). The CDR3 runs to 13 residues. The CDR3 reads CSASAQRGNTIYF. Written as DNA, the CDR3 is TGCAGTGCTAGCGCACAGCGCGGAAACACCATATATTTT.

The V gene is TRBV7-9, the J gene TRBJ2-1; perhaps TRBD2 as D (6 bases). This CDR3 is built from 17 residues. The germline CDR1 and CDR2 sequences are SEHNR and FQNEAQ (reference sequence). Trimming removed 5 bases from V and 1 base from J, with 18 bases in between. Here the CDR3 reads CASSGLSGLASYNEQFF. The CDR3 DNA sequence: TGTGCCAGCAGCGGCCTTTCCGGGCTAGCGTCCTACAATGAGCAGTTCTTC.

The chain links TRBV27 to TRBJ2-1, with 8 nucleotides matching TRBD2. This CDR3 spans 19 amino acids. In germline, CDR1 is MNHEY, CDR2 SMNVEV (reference sequence). The trim removed 5 bases at V and 12 bases at J, leaving 27 bases unmatched. The CDR3 nucleotides read TGTGCCAGCAGTGCGTTACTTGGCGCCGGGGCTAGCGGGCAGTGGGGGCAGTTCTTC. Translated, it gives CASSALLGAGASGQWGQFF.

This clonotype showed up many times. The chain employs TRBV5-1 and TRBJ2-7; D is uncertain. Germline values: CDR1 SGHRS, CDR2 YFSETQ. V lost 0 bases and J lost 2, with 6 bases in between. This CDR3 comprises 13 residues. In nucleotides, the CDR3 is TGCGCCAGCAGCTTGGACCAGACCTACGAGCAGTACTTC. Translating gives CASSLDQTYEQYF.

V usage is TRBV4-1 and J usage is TRBJ1-5; no definite D call. Germline V CDR1 and CDR2: MGHRA, YSYEKL. CDR3 length: 15 residues. Trimming removed 4 bases from V and 5 bases from J, with 15 bases in between. Here the CDR3 DNA reads TGCGCCAGCAGCCTGTACGGGGAGATAGATCAGCCCCAGCATTTT. Translated: CASSLYGEIDQPQHF.

The rearrangement links TRBV7-9 to TRBJ2-2; D gene unclear. The CDR3 is 16 residues long. V was cut by 5 bases and J by 0 bases, with 13 bases left in between. CDR1 and CDR2 (germline): SEHNR, FQNEAQ (reference sequence). The CDR3 reads CASSAQTQANTGELFF. Written as DNA, the CDR3 is TGTGCCAGCAGCGCCCAAACTCAAGCGAACACCGGGGAGCTGTTTTTT.

This clonotype occurred many times. This chain uses TRBV9 with TRBJ2-3; TRBD2 agrees at 8 bases. This CDR3 has 16 residues. Germline V gene sequence: CDR1 SGDLS, CDR2 YYNGEE. Trimming took 3 bases from V and 3 from J; bases not matched to a gene: 9. CDR3 protein: CASSATAGVGTDTQYF. The CDR3 nucleotides read TGTGCCAGCAGCGCTACAGCGGGAGTAGGGACAGATACGCAGTATTTT.

On this clonotype itself: The junction does not match germline at one end; this may be a read error. DNA for the CDR3: TGCGCCAGCAGCTACTCGCCGGGACGGTCGCCCTACAATGAGCAGCTCTTC. It codes for CASSYSPGRSPYNEQLF. The chain couples TRBV5-1 to TRBJ2-1; perhaps D is TRBD1 or TRBD2 (5 bases each). CDR3 size: 17 residues. Germline V CDR1 and CDR2: SGHRS, YFSETQ.

CDR3 DNA sequence: TGTGCCAGCAGCCCCGGGACTGGGGGGAATTCACCCCTCCACTTT. Residues: CASSPGTGGNSPLHF. The chain recombines TRBV7-3 with TRBJ1-6, with a tentative D call TRBD1 (5 bases). Germline V gene data show CDR1 as SGHTA and CDR2 as FQGTGA. V was shortened by 5 bases and J by 7 bases, with 15 bases between the two germline ends. This CDR3 comprises 15 residues. The full variable domain, in which reference TRBV7-3 and TRBJ1-6 provide the parts outside the CDR3, is GAGVSQTPSNKVTEKGKYVELRCDPISGHTALYWYRQSLGQGPEFLIYFQGTGAADDSGLPNDRFFAVRPEGSVSTLKIQRTERGDSAVYLCASSPGTGGNSPLHFGNGTRLTVT.

V gene TRBV27 combines with J gene TRBJ2-1; 8 positions agree with TRBD2. From germline, CDR1 is MNHEY and CDR2 SMNVEV (reference sequence). The CDR3 totals 16 residues. With 5 bases clipped from V and 4 bases from J, the junction kept 10 bases outside the gene matches. DNA for the CDR3: TGTGCCAGCAGTACCAGCGGGAGACTATGGTACAATGAGCAGTTCTTC. Translated: CASSTSGRLWYNEQFF.

This clonotype was detected a few times. The gene calls are TRBV15 and TRBJ1-4; possibly TRBD1 for D (5 bases). Trimming left V 2 bases short and J 4 bases short, with 17 bases between. CDR3 size: 17 residues. Germline CDR1 and CDR2: LNHNV and YYDKDF (reference sequence). The CDR3 region is CATSRPLIGTGNEKLFF. The DNA for the CDR3 is TGTGCCACCAGCAGACCATTGATCGGGACGGGTAATGAAAAACTGTTTTTT.

The chain joins TRBV29-1 to TRBJ2-7, with D possibly TRBD1 on 8 matching bases. Looked up from germline, CDR1 is SQVTM and CDR2 is ANQGSEA. The CDR3 is made up of 13 amino acids. V shed 7 bases and J shed 4 bases, with 17 bases lying between them. The CDR3 bases are TGCAGCGCGAGAGGACAGGGAGGGTACGAGCAGTACTTC. Translation: CSARGQGGYEQYF.

This clonotype was found a few times. The chain uses TRBV7-2 and TRBJ2-7; D perhaps matches TRBD2 (5 bases). This CDR3 has 14 amino acids. The V gene lost 0 bases and the J gene lost 7 bases, with 13 bases spanning the gap. The germline V gene has CDR1 SGHTA and CDR2 FQGNSA. The CDR3 sequence: CASSLAARTGEQYF. The CDR3 nucleotides read TGTGCCAGCAGCTTAGCGGCCAGGACGGGAGAGCAGTACTTC.

This clonotype was counted many times. The chain recombines TRBV7-2 with TRBJ1-5, with D possibly being TRBD1 (6 bases). With 3 bases removed from V and 2 bases from J, the gap between germline ends came to 14 bases. Per germline, CDR1 SGHTA and CDR2 FQGNSA. There are 16 residues in the CDR3. CDR3 sequence: CASSFMGGRGNQPQHF. CDR3 sequence (DNA): TGTGCCAGCAGCTTCATGGGGGGGCGCGGCAATCAGCCCCAGCATTTT.

This clonotype was counted many times. The chain carries TRBV20-1 and TRBJ1-2; 10 nucleotides align to TRBD1. Trimming removed 1 base from V and 6 bases from J; junction bases left unmatched: 8. Germline V gives CDR1 DFQATT, CDR2 SNEGSKA (reference sequence). The CDR3 has 15 amino acids. The CDR3: CSARAPTGGRDGYTF. The CDR3 coding sequence is TGCAGTGCTAGAGCCCCGACAGGGGGCAGGGATGGCTACACCTTC.